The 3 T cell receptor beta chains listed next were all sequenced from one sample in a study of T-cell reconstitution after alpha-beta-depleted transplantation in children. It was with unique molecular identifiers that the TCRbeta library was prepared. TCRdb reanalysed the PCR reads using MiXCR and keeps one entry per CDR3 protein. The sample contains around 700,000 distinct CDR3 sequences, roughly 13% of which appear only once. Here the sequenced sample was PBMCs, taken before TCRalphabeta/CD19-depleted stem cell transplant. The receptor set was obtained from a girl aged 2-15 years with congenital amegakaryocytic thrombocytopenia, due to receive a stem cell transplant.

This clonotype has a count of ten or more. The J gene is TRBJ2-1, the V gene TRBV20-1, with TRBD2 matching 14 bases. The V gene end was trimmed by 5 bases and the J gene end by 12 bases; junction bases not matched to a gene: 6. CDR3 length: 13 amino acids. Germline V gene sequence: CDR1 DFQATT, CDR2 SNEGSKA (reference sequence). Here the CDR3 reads CSAGTSGSKRQFF. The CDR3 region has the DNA TGCAGTGCTGGGACTAGCGGGAGCAAACGGCAGTTCTTC.

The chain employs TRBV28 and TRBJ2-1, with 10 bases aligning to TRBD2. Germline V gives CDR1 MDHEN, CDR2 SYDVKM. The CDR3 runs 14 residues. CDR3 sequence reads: CAASGSPHSNEQFF. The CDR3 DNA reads TGTGCAGCTAGCGGGAGTCCCCACTCCAATGAGCAGTTCTTC.

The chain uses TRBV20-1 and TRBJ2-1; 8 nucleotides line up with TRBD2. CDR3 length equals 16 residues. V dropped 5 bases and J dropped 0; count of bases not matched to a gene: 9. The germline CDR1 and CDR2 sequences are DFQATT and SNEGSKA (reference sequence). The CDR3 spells CSAAALAGFSYNEQFF. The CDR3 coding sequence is TGCAGTGCTGCCGCCCTAGCGGGTTTCTCCTACAATGAGCAGTTCTTC.